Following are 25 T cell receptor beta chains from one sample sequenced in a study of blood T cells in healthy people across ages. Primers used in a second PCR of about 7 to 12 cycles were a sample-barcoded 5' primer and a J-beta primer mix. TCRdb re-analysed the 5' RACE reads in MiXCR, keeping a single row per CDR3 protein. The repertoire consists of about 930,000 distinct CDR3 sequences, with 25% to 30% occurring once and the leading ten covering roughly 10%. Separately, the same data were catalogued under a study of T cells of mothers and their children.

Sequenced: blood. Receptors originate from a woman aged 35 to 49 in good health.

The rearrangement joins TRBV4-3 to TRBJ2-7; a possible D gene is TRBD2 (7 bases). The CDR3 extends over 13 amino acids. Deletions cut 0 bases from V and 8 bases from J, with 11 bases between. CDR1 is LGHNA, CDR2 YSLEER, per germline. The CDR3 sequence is CASSQETGGKQYF. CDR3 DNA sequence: TGCGCCAGCAGCCAAGAAACGGGGGGCAAGCAGTACTTC.

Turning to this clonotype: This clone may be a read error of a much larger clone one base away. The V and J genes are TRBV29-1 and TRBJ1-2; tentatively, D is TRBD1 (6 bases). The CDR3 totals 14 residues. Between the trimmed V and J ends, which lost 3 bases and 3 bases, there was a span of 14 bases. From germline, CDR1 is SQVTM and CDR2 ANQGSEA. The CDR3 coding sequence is TGCAGCGTTGAGGTGGGGGCAGCAGACTATGGCTACACCTTC. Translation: CSVEVGAADYGYTF.

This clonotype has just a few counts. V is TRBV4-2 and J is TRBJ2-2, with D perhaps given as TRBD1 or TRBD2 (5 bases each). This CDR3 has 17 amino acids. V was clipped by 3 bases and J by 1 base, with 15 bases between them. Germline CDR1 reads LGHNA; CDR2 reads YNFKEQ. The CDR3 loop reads CASSHRLRDLNTGELFF. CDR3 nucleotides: TGTGCCAGCAGCCACCGATTAAGGGACCTGAACACCGGGGAGCTGTTTTTT.

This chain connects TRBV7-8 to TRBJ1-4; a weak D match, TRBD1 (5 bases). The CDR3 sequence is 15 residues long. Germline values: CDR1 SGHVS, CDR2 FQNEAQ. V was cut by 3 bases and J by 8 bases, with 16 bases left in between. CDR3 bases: TGTGCCAGCAGCTTCCAGGGAGGGTGGAAAGAAAAACTGTTTTTT. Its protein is CASSFQGGWKEKLFF.

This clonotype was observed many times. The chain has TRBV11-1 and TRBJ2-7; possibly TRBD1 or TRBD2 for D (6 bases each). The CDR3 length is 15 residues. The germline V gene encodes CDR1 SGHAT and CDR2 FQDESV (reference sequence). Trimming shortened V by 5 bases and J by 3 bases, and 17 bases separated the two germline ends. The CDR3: CASSPSAGGGYEQYF. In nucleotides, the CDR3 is TGTGCCAGCAGCCCCTCTGCCGGGGGCGGCTACGAGCAGTACTTC.

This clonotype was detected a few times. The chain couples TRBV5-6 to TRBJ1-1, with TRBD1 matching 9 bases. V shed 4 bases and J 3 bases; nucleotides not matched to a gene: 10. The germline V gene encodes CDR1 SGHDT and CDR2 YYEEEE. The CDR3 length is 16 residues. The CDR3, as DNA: TGTGCCAGCAGCCTGACAGGGGGATCATCGTACACTGAAGCTTTCTTT. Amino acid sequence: CASSLTGGSSYTEAFF.

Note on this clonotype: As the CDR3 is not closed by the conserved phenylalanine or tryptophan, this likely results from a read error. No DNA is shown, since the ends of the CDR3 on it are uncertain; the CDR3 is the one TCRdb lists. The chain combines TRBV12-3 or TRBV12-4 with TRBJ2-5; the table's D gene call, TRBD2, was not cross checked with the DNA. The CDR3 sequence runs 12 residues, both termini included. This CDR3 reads CASSPRGHEQYL.

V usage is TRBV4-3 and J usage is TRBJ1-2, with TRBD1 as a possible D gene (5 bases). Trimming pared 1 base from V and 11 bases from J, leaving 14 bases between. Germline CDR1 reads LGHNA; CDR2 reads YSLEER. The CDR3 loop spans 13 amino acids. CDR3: CASSQGFQGRYTF. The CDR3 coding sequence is TGCGCCAGCAGCCAAGGTTTTCAGGGAAGGTACACCTTC.

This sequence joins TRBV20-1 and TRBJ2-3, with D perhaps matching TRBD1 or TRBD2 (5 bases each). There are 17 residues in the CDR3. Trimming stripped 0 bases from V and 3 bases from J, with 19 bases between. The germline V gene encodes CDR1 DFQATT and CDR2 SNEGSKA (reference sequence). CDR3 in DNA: TGCAGTGCTAGAGAGCTCTATTCAGGGTCGGGAACAGATACGCAGTATTTT. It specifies CSARELYSGSGTDTQYF.

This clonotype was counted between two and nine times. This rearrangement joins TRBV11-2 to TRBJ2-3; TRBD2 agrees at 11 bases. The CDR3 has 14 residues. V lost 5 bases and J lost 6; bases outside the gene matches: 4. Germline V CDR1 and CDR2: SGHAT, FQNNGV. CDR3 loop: CASSMTSGVDTQYF. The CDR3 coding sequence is TGTGCCAGCAGCATGACTAGCGGGGTGGATACGCAGTATTTT.

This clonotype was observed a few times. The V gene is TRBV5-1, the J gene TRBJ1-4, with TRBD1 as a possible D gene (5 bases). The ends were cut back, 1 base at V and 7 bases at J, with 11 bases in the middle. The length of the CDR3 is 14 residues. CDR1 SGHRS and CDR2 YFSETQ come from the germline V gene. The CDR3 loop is CASSLSAGGEKLFF. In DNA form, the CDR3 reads TGCGCCAGCAGCTTGAGCGCGGGGGGTGAAAAACTGTTTTTT.

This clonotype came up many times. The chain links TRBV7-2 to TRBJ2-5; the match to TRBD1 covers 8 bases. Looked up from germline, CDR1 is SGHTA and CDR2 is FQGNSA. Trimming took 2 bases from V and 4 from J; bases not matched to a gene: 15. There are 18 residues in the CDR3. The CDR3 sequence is CASSLTLHSRGRRETQYF. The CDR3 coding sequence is TGTGCCAGCAGCTTAACCTTACACTCCAGGGGGCGCCGAGAGACCCAGTACTTC.

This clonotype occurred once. DNA for the CDR3: TGTGCCAGCACCTTGGGACAGGTCTATAATTCACCCCTCCACTTT. It codes for CASTLGQVYNSPLHF. The genes are TRBV12-3 or TRBV12-4 and TRBJ1-6; 8 bases fit TRBD1. V dropped 7 bases and J dropped 3; count of bases not matched to a gene: 5. This CDR3 has 15 amino acids.

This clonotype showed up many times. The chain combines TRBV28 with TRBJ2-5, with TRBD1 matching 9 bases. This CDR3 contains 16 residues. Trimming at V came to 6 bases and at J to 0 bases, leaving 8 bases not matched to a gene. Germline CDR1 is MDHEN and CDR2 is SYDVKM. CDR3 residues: CASSRGGTGNQETQYF. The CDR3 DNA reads TGTGCCAGCAGCCGTGGGGGGACAGGGAACCAAGAGACCCAGTACTTC.

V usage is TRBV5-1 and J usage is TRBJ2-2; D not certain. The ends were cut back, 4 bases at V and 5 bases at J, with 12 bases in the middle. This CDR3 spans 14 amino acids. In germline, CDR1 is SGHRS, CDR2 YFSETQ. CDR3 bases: TGCGCCAGCAGCCCCCACGATCGGACCGGGGAGCTGTTTTTT. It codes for CASSPHDRTGELFF.

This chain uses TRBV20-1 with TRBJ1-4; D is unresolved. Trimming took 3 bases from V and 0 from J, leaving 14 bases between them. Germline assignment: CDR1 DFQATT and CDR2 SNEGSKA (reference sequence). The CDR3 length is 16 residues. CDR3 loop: CSASVVGFATNEKLFF. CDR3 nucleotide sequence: TGCAGTGCTAGTGTTGTGGGGTTTGCAACTAATGAAAAACTGTTTTTT.

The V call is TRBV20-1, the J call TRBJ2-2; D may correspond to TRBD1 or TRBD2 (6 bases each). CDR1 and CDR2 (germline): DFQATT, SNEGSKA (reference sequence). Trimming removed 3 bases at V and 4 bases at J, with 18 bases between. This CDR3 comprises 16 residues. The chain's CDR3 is CSARGGARQSTGELFF. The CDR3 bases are TGCAGTGCTAGGGGGGGCGCACGGCAATCCACCGGGGAGCTGTTTTTT.

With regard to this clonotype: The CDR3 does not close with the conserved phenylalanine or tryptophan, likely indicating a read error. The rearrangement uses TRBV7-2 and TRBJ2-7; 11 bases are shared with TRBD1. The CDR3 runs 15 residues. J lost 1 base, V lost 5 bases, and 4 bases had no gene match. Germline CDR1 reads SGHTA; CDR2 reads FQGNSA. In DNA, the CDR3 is TGTGCCAGCAGCATGGGGACAGGGGGTTCCTACGAGCAGTACTGC. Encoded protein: CASSMGTGGSYEQYC.

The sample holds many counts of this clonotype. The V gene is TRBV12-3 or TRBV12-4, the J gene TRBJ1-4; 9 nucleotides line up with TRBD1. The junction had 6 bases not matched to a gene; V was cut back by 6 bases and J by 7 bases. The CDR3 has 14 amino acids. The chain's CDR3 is CASRTGTGSEKLFF. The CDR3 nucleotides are TGTGCCAGCAGAACCGGGACAGGGAGTGAAAAACTGTTTTTT.

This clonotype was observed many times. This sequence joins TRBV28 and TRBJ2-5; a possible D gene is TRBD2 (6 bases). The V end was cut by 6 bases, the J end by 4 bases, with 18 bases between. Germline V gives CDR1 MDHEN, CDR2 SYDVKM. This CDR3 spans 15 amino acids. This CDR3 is CASSFERARSETQYF. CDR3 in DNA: TGTGCCAGCAGCTTCGAGCGGGCTCGGTCAGAGACCCAGTACTTC.

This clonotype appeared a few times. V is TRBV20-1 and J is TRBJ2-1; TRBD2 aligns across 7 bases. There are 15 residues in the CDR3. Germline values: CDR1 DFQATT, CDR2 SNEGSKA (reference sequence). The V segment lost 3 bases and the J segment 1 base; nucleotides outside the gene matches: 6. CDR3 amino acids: CSASASGVSYNEQFF. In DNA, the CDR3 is TGCAGTGCTAGCGCTAGCGGTGTGTCCTACAATGAGCAGTTCTTC.

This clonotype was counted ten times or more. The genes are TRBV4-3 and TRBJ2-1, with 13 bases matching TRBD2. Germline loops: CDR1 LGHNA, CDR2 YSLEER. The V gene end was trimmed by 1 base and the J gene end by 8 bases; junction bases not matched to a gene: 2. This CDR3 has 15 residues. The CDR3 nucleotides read TGCGCCAGCAGCCAAGGACTAGCGGGGGGTGATGAGCAGTTCTTC. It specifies CASSQGLAGGDEQFF.

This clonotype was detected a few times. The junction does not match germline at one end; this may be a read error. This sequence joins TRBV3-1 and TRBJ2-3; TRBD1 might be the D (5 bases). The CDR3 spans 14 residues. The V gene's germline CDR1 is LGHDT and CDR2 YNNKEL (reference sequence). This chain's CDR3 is CAGSLGARKDMQYF. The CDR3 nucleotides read TGTGCCGGCAGTCTAGGGGCCAGGAAAGATATGCAGTATTTT.

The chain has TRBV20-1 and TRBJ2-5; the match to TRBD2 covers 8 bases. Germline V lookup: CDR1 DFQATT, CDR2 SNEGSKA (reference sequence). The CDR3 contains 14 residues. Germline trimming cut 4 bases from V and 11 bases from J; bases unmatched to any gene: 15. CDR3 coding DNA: TGCAGTGCTACCCCTCCGGGGGGGCCCTTTCCGCAGTACTTC. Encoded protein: CSATPPGGPFPQYF.

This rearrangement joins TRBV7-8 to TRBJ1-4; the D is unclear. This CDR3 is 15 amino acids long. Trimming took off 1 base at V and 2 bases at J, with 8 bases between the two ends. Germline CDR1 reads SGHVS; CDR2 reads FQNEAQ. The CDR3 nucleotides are TGTGCCAGCAGCTTAGAACTAACCACTAATGAAAAACTGTTTTTT. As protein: CASSLELTTNEKLFF.